Sequencing of this TCR beta chain was carried out in a study of cytomegalovirus exposure and HLA in healthy donors. PCR amplification relied on 60 Vbeta primers (plus 13 Jbeta primers). Assay: immunoSEQ multiplex PCR; the TCRdb copy retains only in-frame clones and omits some. The sample carries 110,000 or so clones, roughly four fifths recorded once. Regarding the study as a whole: A further, later analysis showed that HLA-associated TCR beta chains (compared with equally common others) were more clonally expanded. Under 20,000 TCR beta sequences were associated with HLA alleles at 0.05 false discovery rate in a later analysis.

The CDR3 is 15 amino acids. The ends lost 2 bases at V and 8 bases at J; junction bases unmatched: 9. Per germline, CDR1 MDHEN and CDR2 SYDVKM. Worth noting for this clone: Its antigen remains unknown.

Sequenced material: PBMCs. The rearrangement uses TRBV28 and TRBJ2-1; TRBD2 matches 7 bases. This receptor was obtained from a man aged 50 or older in good health and CMV-seropositive. The CDR3 region is CASSLRGELAYEQFF. The CDR3 DNA follows: TGTGCCAGCAGTTTACGGGGGGAGTTGGCCTATGAGCAGTTCTTC.